The clone carrying this TCR beta chain was seen only a few times. Its antigen is unidentified. This record belongs to a study of blood T cells in healthy people across ages. General study points: The unsorted PBMCs prevented any conclusive comparison of naive versus antigen-experienced cells.

Primers used in a second PCR of roughly 6 to 11 cycles were a sample-barcoded 5' primer and a J-beta primer mix. Each cDNA molecule was tagged by a template-switch adaptor with 12 random nucleotides. TCRdb reprocessed the 5' RACE reads with MiXCR, giving one entry per CDR3 protein. The table records 890,000 or so distinct CDR3 sequences, roughly 60% of them present only once. Germline V gene lookup returns CDR1 MNHEY and CDR2 SVGEGT. J was trimmed by 10 bases and V by 7 bases; bases with no gene match: 11. This CDR3 has 14 amino acids. Approximately 9 milliliters of peripheral blood were drawn from each donor into EDTA-treated tubes.

The TCR originated in a man aged 30 to 39 in good health. The genes are TRBV6-2 or TRBV6-3 and TRBJ1-4, with 8 bases matching TRBD1. Material: blood. CDR3 sequence (DNA): TGTGCCAGCACCGGACAGGGACAAGGCCGAAAACTGTTTTTT. Its protein product is CASTGQGQGRKLFF.